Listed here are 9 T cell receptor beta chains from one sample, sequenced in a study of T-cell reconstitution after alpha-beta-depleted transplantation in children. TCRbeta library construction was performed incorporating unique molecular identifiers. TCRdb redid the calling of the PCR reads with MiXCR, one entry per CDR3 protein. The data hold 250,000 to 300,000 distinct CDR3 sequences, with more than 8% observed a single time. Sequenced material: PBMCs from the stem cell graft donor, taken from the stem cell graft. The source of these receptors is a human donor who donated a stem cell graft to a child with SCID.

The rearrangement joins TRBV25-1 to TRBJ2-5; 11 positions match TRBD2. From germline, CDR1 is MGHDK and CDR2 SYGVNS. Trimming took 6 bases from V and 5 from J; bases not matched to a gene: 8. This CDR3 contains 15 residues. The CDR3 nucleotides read TGTGCCAGCAGCCTCCTAGCGGGGGGCGGGGAGACCCAGTACTTC. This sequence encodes CASSLLAGGGETQYF.

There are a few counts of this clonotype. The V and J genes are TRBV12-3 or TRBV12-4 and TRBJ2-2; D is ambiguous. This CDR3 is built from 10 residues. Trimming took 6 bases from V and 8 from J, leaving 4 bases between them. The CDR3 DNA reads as TGTGCCAGCAGCAGAGGGGAGCTGTTTTTT. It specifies CASSRGELFF.

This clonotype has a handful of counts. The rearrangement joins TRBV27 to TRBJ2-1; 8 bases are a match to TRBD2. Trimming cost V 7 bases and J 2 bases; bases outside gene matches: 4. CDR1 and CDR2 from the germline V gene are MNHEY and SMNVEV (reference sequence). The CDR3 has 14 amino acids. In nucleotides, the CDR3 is TGTGCCAGCATCGGGGGGGAGGCCTACAATGAGCAGTTCTTC. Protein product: CASIGGEAYNEQFF.

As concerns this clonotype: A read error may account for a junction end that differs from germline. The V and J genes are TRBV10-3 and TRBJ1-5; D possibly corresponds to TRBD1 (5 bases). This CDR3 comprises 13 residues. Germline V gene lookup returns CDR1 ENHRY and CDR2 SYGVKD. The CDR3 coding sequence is TGCGCCATGGGGGACGGTGACAATCAGCCCCAGCATTTT. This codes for CAMGDGDNQPQHF.

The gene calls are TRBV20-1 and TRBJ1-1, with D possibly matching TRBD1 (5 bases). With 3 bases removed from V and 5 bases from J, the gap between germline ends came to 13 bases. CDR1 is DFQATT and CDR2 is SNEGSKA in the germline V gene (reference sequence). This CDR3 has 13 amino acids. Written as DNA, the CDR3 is TGCAGTGCTAGTCAGGGCGTGGGGACTGAAGCTTTCTTT. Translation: CSASQGVGTEAFF.

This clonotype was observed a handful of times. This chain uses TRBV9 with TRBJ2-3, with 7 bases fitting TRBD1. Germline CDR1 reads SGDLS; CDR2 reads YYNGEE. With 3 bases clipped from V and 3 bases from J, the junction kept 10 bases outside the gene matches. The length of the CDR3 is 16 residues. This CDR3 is CASSGAQGPFTDTQYF. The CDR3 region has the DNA TGTGCCAGCAGCGGGGCACAGGGGCCATTTACAGATACGCAGTATTTT.

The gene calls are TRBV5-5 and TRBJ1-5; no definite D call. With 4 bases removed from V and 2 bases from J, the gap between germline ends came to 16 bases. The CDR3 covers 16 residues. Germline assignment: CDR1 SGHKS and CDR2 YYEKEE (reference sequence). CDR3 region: CASSPIAGLGNQPQHF. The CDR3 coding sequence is TGTGCCAGCAGCCCTATCGCCGGGTTAGGCAATCAGCCCCAGCATTTT.

CDR3 protein: CASSLDTPKDTQYF. CDR3 sequence (DNA): TGTGCCAGCAGCCTCGACACCCCCAAGGATACGCAGTATTTT. The chain carries TRBV7-6 and TRBJ2-3; D remains ambiguous. Germline assignment: CDR1 SGHVS and CDR2 FNYEAQ. The V gene lost 5 bases and the J gene lost 6 bases, with 15 bases spanning the gap. CDR3 length: 14 amino acids.

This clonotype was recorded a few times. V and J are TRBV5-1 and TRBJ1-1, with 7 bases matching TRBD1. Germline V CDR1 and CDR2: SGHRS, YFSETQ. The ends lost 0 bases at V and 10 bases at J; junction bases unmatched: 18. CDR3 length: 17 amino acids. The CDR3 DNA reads TGCGCCAGCAGCTTGGATCCCCGGGACAGCACCTCCCTAGGAGCTTTCTTT. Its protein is CASSLDPRDSTSLGAFF.